These T cell receptor beta chains were read from a single sample in a study of blood T cell repertoires in COVID-19. The table came from immunoSEQ multiplex PCR; TCRdb's copy has only in-frame clones and leaves some out. The repertoire holds nearly 90,000 clones, with less than 95% as singletons. Sequenced: peripheral blood. These receptor sequences come from a man aged 18 to 29 with COVID-19, enrolled during active disease. The CDR3 runs from the conserved cysteine through the conserved F or W. Fields, in order: clone size, D gene, J gene, V gene, CDR3 DNA, CDR3 protein. A D gene is named only where the DNA matches it firmly. Clone size is not always given. Where it is, it says once, few, many or a class for expanded clones.

abundance: once
d_gene: NA
j_gene: TRBJ1-2
v_gene: TRBV14
CDR3nt: TGTGCCAGCAGCTCGGGAGCGAACTATGGCTACACCTTC
CDR3aa: CASSSGANYGYTF

abundance: NA
d_gene: TRBD2
j_gene: TRBJ2-3
v_gene: TRBV4-1
CDR3nt: TGCGCCAGCAGCCTACCCCTAGCGGGAGATTCTACAGATACGCAGTATTTT
CDR3aa: CASSLPLAGDSTDTQYF

abundance: NA
d_gene: TRBD2
j_gene: TRBJ2-7
v_gene: TRBV2
CDR3nt: TGTGCCAGCAGTTTATCAGCGGGGTCCCTCTACGAGCAGTACTTC
CDR3aa: CASSLSAGSLYEQYF

abundance: NA
d_gene: NA
j_gene: TRBJ1-6
v_gene: TRBV18
CDR3nt: TGTGCCAGCTCACCAGTGCCCAGAAGCTCCTATAATTCACCCCTCCACTTT
CDR3aa: CASSPVPRSSYNSPLHF

abundance: NA
d_gene: TRBD1
j_gene: TRBJ2-1
v_gene: TRBV27
CDR3nt: TGTGCCAGCAGTTTCTACAGGGGTCTTGGGGTTGAGCAGTTCTTC
CDR3aa: CASSFYRGLGVEQFF

abundance: NA
d_gene: NA
j_gene: TRBJ2-7
v_gene: TRBV29-1
CDR3nt: TGCAGCGTTGTCGACAGGAACATCTACGAGCAGTACTTC
CDR3aa: CSVVDRNIYEQYF

abundance: NA
d_gene: TRBD1
j_gene: TRBJ2-3
v_gene: TRBV7-9
CDR3nt: TGTGCCAGCAGTCCCCACAGGGGGCTTGAGGAGGATACGCAGTATTTT
CDR3aa: CASSPHRGLEEDTQYF

abundance: once
d_gene: TRBD1
j_gene: TRBJ2-1
v_gene: TRBV7-9
CDR3nt: TGTGCCAGCAGCTTACGACAGGGGGCGCGCAATGAGCAGTTCTTC
CDR3aa: CASSLRQGARNEQFF

abundance: NA
d_gene: TRBD1
j_gene: TRBJ1-4
v_gene: TRBV5-1
CDR3nt: TGCGCCAGCAGCCGGGACAGGGGTGAAAAACTGCTTTTT
CDR3aa: CASSRDRGEKLLF

abundance: NA
d_gene: TRBD2
j_gene: TRBJ2-1
v_gene: TRBV7-2
CDR3nt: TGTGCCAGCAGCTTAGGAGAGTTGGTCGCGGGAGGGTCCTACAATGAGCAGTTCTTC
CDR3aa: CASSLGELVAGGSYNEQFF

abundance: NA
d_gene: NA
j_gene: TRBJ1-1
v_gene: TRBV20-1
CDR3nt: TGCAGTGCTAGTGCCAGGGCGAACACTGAAGCTTTCTTT
CDR3aa: CSASARANTEAFF

abundance: few
d_gene: TRBD1
j_gene: TRBJ1-5
v_gene: TRBV5-8
CDR3nt: TGTGCCAGCAGCTTGGGGACAGGGAACATGGGTCAGCCCCAGCATTTT
CDR3aa: CASSLGTGNMGQPQHF

abundance: NA
d_gene: TRBD2
j_gene: TRBJ2-3
v_gene: TRBV3-1/TRBV3-2
CDR3nt: TGTGCCAGGGGGGGAACTAGCGGGAGTGATACGCAGTATTTT
CDR3aa: CARGGTSGSDTQYF

abundance: once
d_gene: NA
j_gene: TRBJ1-1
v_gene: TRBV25-1
CDR3nt: TGTGCCAGCACTCCCACGGGGCGGGGGACTGAAGCTTTCTTT
CDR3aa: CASTPTGRGTEAFF

abundance: once
d_gene: TRBD2
j_gene: TRBJ2-7
v_gene: TRBV29-1
CDR3nt: TGCAGCGTTCTGACCGGGGGGGAATACGAGCAGTACTTC
CDR3aa: CSVLTGGEYEQYF

abundance: NA
d_gene: TRBD2
j_gene: TRBJ2-5
v_gene: TRBV7-7
CDR3nt: TGTGCCAGCAGCTTAGATGGGGGACTAGCGGGTGAGCAAGAGACCCAGTACTTC
CDR3aa: CASSLDGGLAGEQETQYF

abundance: NA
d_gene: TRBD2
j_gene: TRBJ2-3
v_gene: TRBV7-2
CDR3nt: TGTGCCAGCAGCTTACAGCGGGAGTTGGATACGCAGTATTTT
CDR3aa: CASSLQRELDTQYF

abundance: NA
d_gene: NA
j_gene: TRBJ2-7
v_gene: TRBV6-5
CDR3nt: TGTGCCAGCAGTTGGACCCGGGACACCTCCTACGAGCAGTACTTC
CDR3aa: CASSWTRDTSYEQYF

abundance: NA
d_gene: TRBD1
j_gene: TRBJ2-7
v_gene: TRBV19
CDR3nt: TGTGCCAGTGCCTTGGCCAGGGGGCCCAACGAGCAGTACTTC
CDR3aa: CASALARGPNEQYF

abundance: NA
d_gene: NA
j_gene: TRBJ2-7
v_gene: TRBV6-5
CDR3nt: TGTGCCAGCAGTTACTCATCCCTTAGGGGTTACGAGCAGTACTTC
CDR3aa: CASSYSSLRGYEQYF

abundance: NA
d_gene: NA
j_gene: TRBJ2-3
v_gene: TRBV2
CDR3nt: TGTGCCAGCAGAAGCCCCACAGATACGCAGTATTTT
CDR3aa: CASRSPTDTQYF

abundance: NA
d_gene: NA
j_gene: TRBJ2-1
v_gene: TRBV9
CDR3nt: TGTGCCAGCTCCCCACCGGGGGGCGCGTACAATGAGCAGTTCTTC
CDR3aa: CASSPPGGAYNEQFF

abundance: NA
d_gene: TRBD2
j_gene: TRBJ2-2
v_gene: TRBV19
CDR3nt: TGTGCCAGTAGTATAGGCAGGGCATCCAGCGGGAAAAACACCGGGGAGCTGTTTTTT
CDR3aa: CASSIGRASSGKNTGELFF

abundance: NA
d_gene: TRBD2
j_gene: TRBJ2-1
v_gene: TRBV28
CDR3nt: TGTGCCAGCAGTTTAGGGGCTAGCGGAAAGCTCTCCTACAATGAGCAGTTCTTC
CDR3aa: CASSLGASGKLSYNEQFF

abundance: NA
d_gene: TRBD2
j_gene: TRBJ2-7
v_gene: TRBV7-8
CDR3nt: TGTGCCAGCAGCGGCGGACTAGCGGCCTCCTACGAGCAGTACTTC
CDR3aa: CASSGGLAASYEQYF

abundance: NA
d_gene: NA
j_gene: TRBJ1-5
v_gene: TRBV6-2/TRBV6-3
CDR3nt: TGTGCCAGCAGTATTACAGGGAATCAGCCCCAGCATTTT
CDR3aa: CASSITGNQPQHF

abundance: once
d_gene: TRBD1
j_gene: TRBJ1-6
v_gene: TRBV28
CDR3nt: TGTGCCAGCAGAGGCCAGGGGGCGGGATCACCCCTCCACTTT
CDR3aa: CASRGQGAGSPLHF

abundance: NA
d_gene: NA
j_gene: TRBJ2-1
v_gene: TRBV10-2
CDR3nt: TGCGCCAGCAGTGATGTGGGCCCAATAAGTTCACCACCCGAGTTCTTC
CDR3aa: CASSDVGPISSPPEFF

abundance: once
d_gene: TRBD1
j_gene: TRBJ2-7
v_gene: TRBV18
CDR3nt: TGTGCCAGCTCACCAGTACCAGGGGGCCCCTACGAGCAGTACTTC
CDR3aa: CASSPVPGGPYEQYF

abundance: NA
d_gene: TRBD2
j_gene: TRBJ2-1
v_gene: TRBV9
CDR3nt: TGTGCCAGCAGCCCTGAGAGCGGGAGTTCTCTCTACAATGAGCAGTTCTTC
CDR3aa: CASSPESGSSLYNEQFF

abundance: NA
d_gene: NA
j_gene: TRBJ1-1
v_gene: TRBV30
CDR3nt: TGTGCCTGGAGTCATGCGGGGGCGAGAGAAGCTTTCTTT
CDR3aa: CAWSHAGAREAFF

abundance: NA
d_gene: NA
j_gene: TRBJ1-1
v_gene: TRBV30
CDR3nt: TGTGCCTGGAGTGTACTCGGACACAACACTGAAGCTTTCTTT
CDR3aa: CAWSVLGHNTEAFF

abundance: once
d_gene: TRBD1
j_gene: TRBJ2-2
v_gene: TRBV7-9
CDR3nt: TGTGCCAGCAGCTTAGCGCCGGGACAGGGGTCGGCCGGGGAGCTGTTTTTT
CDR3aa: CASSLAPGQGSAGELFF

abundance: once
d_gene: TRBD1
j_gene: TRBJ2-7
v_gene: TRBV6-4
CDR3nt: TGTGCCAGCAGTGACCGGTCAGGGGGCCTAGACGAGCAGTACTTC
CDR3aa: CASSDRSGGLDEQYF

abundance: NA
d_gene: NA
j_gene: TRBJ1-5
v_gene: TRBV5-5
CDR3nt: TGTGCCAGCAGCTTAAGGGGAAACAATCAGCCCCAGCATTTT
CDR3aa: CASSLRGNNQPQHF

abundance: NA
d_gene: NA
j_gene: TRBJ2-4
v_gene: TRBV7-9
CDR3nt: TGTGCCATCGGGGCCAAAAACATTCAGTACTTC
CDR3aa: CAIGAKNIQYF

abundance: NA
d_gene: TRBD1
j_gene: TRBJ1-6
v_gene: TRBV5-8
CDR3nt: TGTGCCAGCAGCCGAAGAGACAGGGGGCAAGGTTCACCCCTCCACTTT
CDR3aa: CASSRRDRGQGSPLHF

abundance: few
d_gene: TRBD1
j_gene: TRBJ1-6
v_gene: TRBV7-8
CDR3nt: TGTGCCAGCAGCCCCTTGGGGACAGGGGCCTCACCCCTCCACTTT
CDR3aa: CASSPLGTGASPLHF

abundance: NA
d_gene: TRBD2
j_gene: TRBJ2-7
v_gene: TRBV6-6
CDR3nt: TGTGCCAGCAGTACCCCGAGGCGGGGGAGCTACGAGCAGTACTTC
CDR3aa: CASSTPRRGSYEQYF

abundance: NA
d_gene: NA
j_gene: TRBJ1-6
v_gene: TRBV19
CDR3nt: TGTGCCAGTAGTATAGTCTCCGGGACACTGAATTCACCCCTCCACTTT
CDR3aa: CASSIVSGTLNSPLHF

abundance: NA
d_gene: NA
j_gene: TRBJ2-7
v_gene: TRBV6-5
CDR3nt: TGTGCCAGCAGTTACGGACTTACCTACGAGCAGTACTTC
CDR3aa: CASSYGLTYEQYF

abundance: NA
d_gene: NA
j_gene: TRBJ2-3
v_gene: TRBV29-1
CDR3nt: TGCAGCGTTGGGCATGGCCTTATCACAGATACGCAGTATTTT
CDR3aa: CSVGHGLITDTQYF

abundance: NA
d_gene: TRBD1
j_gene: TRBJ1-1
v_gene: TRBV5-6
CDR3nt: TGTGCCAGCAGCTCAGACAGGGAGAGCGACTATGCTTTCTTT
CDR3aa: CASSSDRESDYAFF

abundance: NA
d_gene: TRBD1
j_gene: TRBJ2-7
v_gene: TRBV16
CDR3nt: TGTGCCAGCAGCCCGGGACAGGGGGTCCCACAATACGAGCAGTACTTC
CDR3aa: CASSPGQGVPQYEQYF

abundance: once
d_gene: NA
j_gene: TRBJ1-1
v_gene: TRBV10-1
CDR3nt: TGCGCCAGCAGTGAAACACTGAACACTGAAGCTTTCTTT
CDR3aa: CASSETLNTEAFF

abundance: NA
d_gene: NA
j_gene: TRBJ2-3
v_gene: TRBV2
CDR3nt: TGTGCCAGCCCCCTTTGGAGGGCGGCAGATACGCAGTATTTT
CDR3aa: CASPLWRAADTQYF

abundance: NA
d_gene: NA
j_gene: TRBJ2-3
v_gene: TRBV27
CDR3nt: TGTGCCAGCAGTTTATATGCGGGGACCTCCCCGGGTACAGATACGCAGTATTTT
CDR3aa: CASSLYAGTSPGTDTQYF

abundance: NA
d_gene: NA
j_gene: TRBJ2-6
v_gene: TRBV30
CDR3nt: TGTGCCTGGGACCAGGGTCCTGGGGCCAACGTCCTGACTTTC
CDR3aa: CAWDQGPGANVLTF

abundance: NA
d_gene: NA
j_gene: TRBJ1-2
v_gene: TRBV9
CDR3nt: TGTGCCAGCAGCGTAGCTCTCCGGTGGAACTATGGCTACACCTTC
CDR3aa: CASSVALRWNYGYTF

abundance: NA
d_gene: TRBD2
j_gene: TRBJ2-2
v_gene: TRBV28
CDR3nt: TGTGCCAGCAGTTTCGGGACTAGCGGGACCGCCGGGGAGCTGTTTTTT
CDR3aa: CASSFGTSGTAGELFF

abundance: NA
d_gene: TRBD1
j_gene: TRBJ1-2
v_gene: TRBV6-5
CDR3nt: TGTGCCAGCAGGTCCGACAGGGGATACTATGGCTACACCTTC
CDR3aa: CASRSDRGYYGYTF

abundance: NA
d_gene: NA
j_gene: TRBJ1-5
v_gene: TRBV6-6
CDR3nt: TGTGCCAGCAGGGACTCGGGGGGGCCCCAGCATTTT
CDR3aa: CASRDSGGPQHF

abundance: NA
d_gene: TRBD1
j_gene: TRBJ2-1
v_gene: TRBV10-1
CDR3nt: TGCGCCAGCAGTCCAACCAACAGGGGTATTGTATGGAATGAGCAGTTCTTC
CDR3aa: CASSPTNRGIVWNEQFF